This passage covers 22 T cell receptor beta chains from one sample sequenced in a study of T cell changes during pregnancy in multiple sclerosis (dated by TCRdb to between 2018 and 2021). Receptor amplification or capture employed the immunoSEQ multiplex PCR assay. The table comes from immuneACCESS by way of TCRdb, which keeps in-frame sequences with V and J called. Part of the clones is missing from these tables; in studies checked, under half for an unresolved V gene and the rest for unknown reasons. This sample is represented by around 120,000 clones; just over 90% of them were singletons. The top ten clones comprise less than 4.5% of the sample. The source was peripheral blood, collected after pregnancy. The receptors come from a female donor with multiple sclerosis, enrolled in a pregnancy study.

The chain uses TRBV6-1 and TRBJ1-2; 7 positions match TRBD1. This CDR3 is built from 13 residues. Germline V CDR1 and CDR2: MNHNS, SASEGT. V trimming: 10 bases; J trimming: 8 bases; junction bases outside the gene matches: 13. CDR3 sequence (DNA): TGTGCCACATACTCGGGACAGCCCGTGGGCTACACCTTC. Its translation is CATYSGQPVGYTF.

V and J are TRBV19 and TRBJ1-5, with 7 nucleotides matching TRBD1. V trimming: 4 bases; J trimming: 2 bases; junction bases outside the gene matches: 5. Germline values: CDR1 LNHDA, CDR2 SQIVND (reference sequence). This CDR3 is 15 amino acids long. The CDR3 is CASSTQGTGNQPQHF. In DNA form, the CDR3 reads TGTGCCAGTAGTACACAGGGGACAGGCAATCAGCCCCAGCATTTT.

V and J are TRBV11-2 and TRBJ2-7; 12 bases are shared with TRBD2. The trim removed 5 bases at V and 5 bases at J, leaving 4 bases unmatched. The V gene's germline CDR1 is SGHAT and CDR2 FQNNGV. This CDR3 contains 14 residues. Here the CDR3 DNA reads TGTGCCAGCAGCACAACTAGCGGGGGGAACGAGCAGTACTTC. Translated, it gives CASSTTSGGNEQYF.

This chain links TRBV4-1 with TRBJ1-2; tentative D call: TRBD1 (5 bases). Trimming cost V 4 bases and J 7 bases, with 16 bases left between them. Germline V gene lookup returns CDR1 MGHRA and CDR2 YSYEKL. This CDR3 spans 14 amino acids. Here the CDR3 reads CASSPGKGSFGYTF. The CDR3 DNA is TGCGCCAGCAGCCCAGGAAAGGGGTCCTTTGGCTACACCTTC.

The CDR3 spells CASSPGGANTEAFF. In DNA form, the CDR3 reads TGTGCCAGCAGCCCAGGAGGGGCGAACACTGAAGCTTTCTTT. The chain recombines TRBV11-3 with TRBJ1-1; the D gene is possibly TRBD1 (5 bases). Between the trimmed V and J ends, which lost 5 bases and 1 base, there was a span of 11 bases. The CDR3 length is 14 residues. Germline CDR1 SGHNT, CDR2 YENEEA.

The chain is built from TRBV7-8 and TRBJ1-2; D is undetermined. The CDR3 totals 14 residues. The V gene lost 0 bases and the J gene lost 3 bases, with 8 bases spanning the gap. Germline V lookup: CDR1 SGHVS, CDR2 FQNEAQ. This CDR3 reads CASSLALRDYGYTF. The DNA of the CDR3 is TGTGCCAGCAGCTTAGCGTTGCGGGACTATGGCTACACCTTC.

This chain connects TRBV6-1 to TRBJ2-1, with 8 positions matching TRBD1. CDR1 and CDR2 from the germline V gene are MNHNS and SASEGT. The CDR3 is made up of 14 amino acids. V lost 5 bases and J lost 4; bases outside the gene matches: 4. CDR3 loop: CASSQGQEYNEQFF. The CDR3 DNA sequence: TGTGCCAGCAGTCAGGGACAGGAGTACAATGAGCAGTTCTTC.

This clone came up a few times. The gene calls are TRBV25-1 and TRBJ1-4, with 7 bases that match TRBD1. Germline V lookup: CDR1 MGHDK, CDR2 SYGVNS. CDR3 length: 14 amino acids. With 7 bases clipped from V and 3 bases from J, the junction kept 5 bases outside the gene matches. CDR3 nucleotides: TGTGCCAGCACAACAGGGGTAGCTAATGAAAAACTGTTTTTT. Translation gives CASTTGVANEKLFF.

The sample holds one count of this clone. The chain has TRBV15 and TRBJ2-5; 13 bases agree with TRBD2. CDR1 is LNHNV, CDR2 YYDKDF, per germline (reference sequence). The length of the CDR3 is 16 residues. Trimming cost V 0 bases and J 5 bases; bases outside gene matches: 3. The CDR3 nucleotides are TGTGCCACCAGCAGAGAGGGGACTAGCGGGGTTGAGACCCAGTACTTC. Translating it yields CATSREGTSGVETQYF.

The CDR3 here is CASSQRDPVDTQYF. CDR3 DNA sequence: TGTGCCAGCAGCCAACGGGATCCCGTGGATACGCAGTATTTT. V is TRBV4-2 and J is TRBJ2-3, with D possibly being TRBD2 (5 bases). Germline V gene sequence: CDR1 LGHNA, CDR2 YNFKEQ. V was clipped by 2 bases and J by 6 bases, with 12 bases between them. The CDR3 sequence is 14 residues long.

The genes are TRBV29-1 and TRBJ1-6, with D unclear. V was cut by 5 bases and J by 10 bases, with 12 bases left in between. CDR3 length: 12 amino acids. CDR1 and CDR2 from the germline V gene are SQVTM and ANQGSEA. In DNA form, the CDR3 reads TGCAGCGTTCCGACAAAAAGGTCACCCCTCCACTTT. It yields the protein CSVPTKRSPLHF.

The gene calls are TRBV19 and TRBJ2-6; 10 nucleotides line up with TRBD1. V trimming: 5 bases; J trimming: 12 bases; junction bases outside the gene matches: 4. Germline V lookup: CDR1 LNHDA, CDR2 SQIVND (reference sequence). The CDR3 contains 13 residues. CDR3 nucleotides: TGTGCCAGTAGTGTGGACAGGGGGGGCGTCCTGACTTTC. Residues: CASSVDRGGVLTF.

J is TRBJ1-1 and V is TRBV9; 7 positions agree with TRBD1. The V gene end was trimmed by 4 bases and the J gene end by 3 bases; junction bases not matched to a gene: 15. CDR3 length: 17 amino acids. From germline, CDR1 is SGDLS and CDR2 YYNGEE. CDR3 sequence: CASSPQTGLHVDTEAFF. The CDR3, as DNA: TGTGCCAGCAGCCCACAGACAGGGCTCCATGTGGACACTGAAGCTTTCTTT. Combining the CDR3 with reference TRBV9 and TRBJ1-1 gives the whole variable domain DSGVTQTPKHLITATGQRVTLRCSPRSGDLSVYWYQQSLDQGLQFLIQYYNGEERAKGNILERFSAQQFPDLHSELNLSSLELGDSALYFCASSPQTGLHVDTEAFFGQGTRLTVV.

The J gene is TRBJ2-2, the V gene TRBV15; D is undetermined. Germline values: CDR1 LNHNV, CDR2 YYDKDF (reference sequence). Trimming pared 0 bases from V and 4 bases from J, leaving 12 bases between. The CDR3 consists of 16 residues. In nucleotides, the CDR3 is TGTGCCACCAGCAGAGACGCGATCCCCATCACCGGGGAGCTGTTTTTT. Its protein is CATSRDAIPITGELFF.

This sequence joins TRBV7-9 and TRBJ1-3, with D hard to call. The germline V gene encodes CDR1 SEHNR and CDR2 FQNEAQ (reference sequence). This CDR3 comprises 18 residues. V shed 5 bases and J shed 0 bases, with 20 bases lying between them. The CDR3 is CASSVDGEAYASGNTIYF. DNA for the CDR3: TGTGCCAGCAGCGTAGACGGGGAGGCCTACGCCTCTGGAAACACCATATATTTT.

The chain carries TRBV6-5 and TRBJ1-6; the D gene is possibly TRBD1 (6 bases). CDR3 length equals 14 residues. Germline assignment: CDR1 MNHEY and CDR2 SVGAGI. V shed 6 bases and J shed 5 bases, with 11 bases lying between them. For the CDR3, the DNA is TGTGCCAGCAGGGATACAGGGAATAATTCACCCCTCCACTTT. Protein: CASRDTGNNSPLHF.

The chain combines TRBV6-6 with TRBJ2-5; TRBD1 is a possible D gene (6 bases). CDR1 MNHNY and CDR2 SVGAGI come from the germline V gene (reference sequence). The CDR3 totals 15 residues. V gave up 0 bases and J gave up 5 bases, with 13 bases separating them. For the CDR3, the DNA is TGTGCCAGCAGTTACTCGACTGGGGGCTGGGAGACCCAGTACTTC. Residues: CASSYSTGGWETQYF.

This chain connects TRBV29-1 to TRBJ2-5; D possibly corresponds to TRBD2 (5 bases). The CDR3 loop spans 14 amino acids. Trimming took off 4 bases at V and 5 bases at J, with 17 bases between the two ends. CDR1 is SQVTM and CDR2 is ANQGSEA in the germline V gene. CDR3 coding DNA: TGCAGCGTTGCATCCTCGACTACCACGGAGACCCAGTACTTC. Protein sequence: CSVASSTTTETQYF.

The rearrangement joins TRBV5-1 to TRBJ1-1, with TRBD1 as a possible D gene (6 bases). Germline V gene sequence: CDR1 SGHRS, CDR2 YFSETQ. This CDR3 has 14 amino acids. The ends were cut back, 4 bases at V and 7 bases at J, with 17 bases in the middle. In DNA, the CDR3 is TGCGCCAGCAGCGGAACCGGGACACTTTATGAAGCTTTCTTT. Amino acids: CASSGTGTLYEAFF.

V gene TRBV5-4 combines with J gene TRBJ1-2; perhaps TRBD1 as D (5 bases). CDR3 length: 15 residues. CDR1 is SGHNT, CDR2 YYREEE, per germline (reference sequence). V was shortened by 3 bases and J by 4 bases, with 16 bases between the two germline ends. CDR3 bases: TGTGCCAGCAGCTCTCGGGGGGTTTCCTTCTATGGCTACACCTTC. It specifies CASSSRGVSFYGYTF.

The chain joins TRBV29-1 to TRBJ2-3, with 10 bases that match TRBD2. CDR3 length equals 13 residues. CDR1 SQVTM and CDR2 ANQGSEA come from the germline V gene. The V gene end was trimmed by 7 bases and the J gene end by 8 bases; junction bases not matched to a gene: 9. The CDR3 loop is CSAKAGGRITQYF. The CDR3 bases are TGCAGCGCAAAAGCGGGGGGGAGAATTACGCAGTATTTT.

The chain recombines TRBV5-1 with TRBJ2-2; D unresolved. CDR3 size: 12 residues. Germline V gene sequence: CDR1 SGHRS, CDR2 YFSETQ. Trimming pared 6 bases from V and 3 bases from J, leaving 6 bases between. The chain's CDR3 is CASTVDTGELFF. The CDR3 coding sequence is TGCGCCAGCACGGTAGACACCGGGGAGCTGTTTTTT.